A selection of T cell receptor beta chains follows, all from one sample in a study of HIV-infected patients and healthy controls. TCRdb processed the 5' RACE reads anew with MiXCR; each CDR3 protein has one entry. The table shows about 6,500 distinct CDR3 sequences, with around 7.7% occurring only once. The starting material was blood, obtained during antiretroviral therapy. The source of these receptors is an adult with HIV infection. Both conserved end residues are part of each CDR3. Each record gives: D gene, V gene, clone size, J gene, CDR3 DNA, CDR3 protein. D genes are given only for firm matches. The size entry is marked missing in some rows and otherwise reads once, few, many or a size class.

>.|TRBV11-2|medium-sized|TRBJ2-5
TGTGCCAGCAGCTTATGGTCAGTAGAAGAGACCCAGTACTTC
CASSLWSVEETQYF
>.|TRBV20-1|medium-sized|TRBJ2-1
TGCAGTGCTCCAGGGATCCGGGAGCAGTTCTTC
CSAPGIREQFF
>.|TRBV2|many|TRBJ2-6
TGTGCCAGCAGTGACGGGTTCCTGGGAGGGGGCAGCTCTGGGGCCAACGTCCTGACTTTC
CASSDGFLGGGSSGANVLTF
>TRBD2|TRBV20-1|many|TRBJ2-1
TGCAGTGCAGAAAGGGCCGGGACTACCGAGCAGTTCTTC
CSAERAGTTEQFF
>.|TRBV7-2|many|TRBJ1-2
TGTGCCAGCAGCTTAGGGGCTACAGCTAACTATGGCTACACCTTC
CASSLGATANYGYTF
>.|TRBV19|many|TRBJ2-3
TGTGCCAGTAGTCTGCGGTCTGCAAAGCGTACGCAGTATTTT
CASSLRSAKRTQYF
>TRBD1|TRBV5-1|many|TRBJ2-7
TGCGCCAGCAGCCAGGACAGGGCGGAGGAGCAGTACTTC
CASSQDRAEEQYF
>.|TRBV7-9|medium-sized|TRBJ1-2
TGTGCCAGCAGCTTTTGGACTTCTGGCTATGGCTACACCTTC
CASSFWTSGYGYTF
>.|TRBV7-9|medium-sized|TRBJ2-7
TGTGCCAGCAGCTCCACCTACGAGCAGTACTTC
CASSSTYEQYF
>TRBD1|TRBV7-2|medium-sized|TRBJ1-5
TGTGCCAGCAGCTCTTCAGTTTACGGGACAGTAAGCAATCAGCCCCAGCATTTT
CASSSSVYGTVSNQPQHF
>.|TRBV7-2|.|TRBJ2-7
TGTGCCAGCAGCTTGGGGGTCGGCCAGTCACTCTTGGGGGCGTCGCCGCAGTACTTC
CASSLGVGQSLLGASPQYF
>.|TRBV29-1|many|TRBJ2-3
TGCAGCGTTCGAACTAGTGGCTCTAGCACAGATACGCAGTATTTT
CSVRTSGSSTDTQYF
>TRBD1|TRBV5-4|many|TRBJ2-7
TGTGCCAGCAGCTCTGGGACAGCAACCTACGAGCAGTACTTC
CASSSGTATYEQYF
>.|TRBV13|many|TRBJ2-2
TGTGCCAGCAGCTCGGACAGATCGAACACCGGGGAGCTGTTTTTT
CASSSDRSNTGELFF
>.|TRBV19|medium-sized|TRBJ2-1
TGTGCCAGTAGTACCGGTACGTACGATGAGCAGTTCTTC
CASSTGTYDEQFF
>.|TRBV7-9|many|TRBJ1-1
TGTGCCAGCAGCTTAGCAGGGACCACTGAAGCTTTCTTT
CASSLAGTTEAFF
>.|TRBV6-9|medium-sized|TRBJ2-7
TGTGCCAGCAGTTATTCCCGGCGGAACGAGCAGTACTTC
CASSYSRRNEQYF
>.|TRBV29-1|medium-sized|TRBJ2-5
TGCAGCGTTGTGGGCCCGAAAGGGGAGACCCAGTACTTC
CSVVGPKGETQYF
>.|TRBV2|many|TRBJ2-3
TGTGCCAGCAGTGATTGGCTGGGCACAGATACGCAGTATTTT
CASSDWLGTDTQYF
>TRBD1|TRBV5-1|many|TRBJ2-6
TGCGCCAGCAGCTTGGAACCCACAGGGGACTCTGGGGCCAACGTCCTGACTTTC
CASSLEPTGDSGANVLTF
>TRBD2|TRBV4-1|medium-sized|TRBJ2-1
TGCGCCAGCAGCCCCGTAGCGGGAGGGCCTTACAATGAGCAGTTCTTC
CASSPVAGGPYNEQFF
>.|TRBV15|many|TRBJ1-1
TGTGCCACCAGCAGAGATCTTTATGTTGACACTGAAGCTTTCTTT
CATSRDLYVDTEAFF
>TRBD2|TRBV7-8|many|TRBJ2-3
TGTGCCAGCAGCTTGGGAACGGGGAGGGGTGGCACAGATACGCAGTATTTT
CASSLGTGRGGTDTQYF
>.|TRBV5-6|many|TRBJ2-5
TGTGCCAGCCGAACGAGGTGGGGATACCAAGAGACCCAGTACTTC
CASRTRWGYQETQYF
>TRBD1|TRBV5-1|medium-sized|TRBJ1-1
TGCGCCAGCAGCTTGGGGGACAGGTCGGGAACTGAAGCTTTCTTT
CASSLGDRSGTEAFF
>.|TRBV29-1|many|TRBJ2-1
TGCAGCGTCCTAAGGTACAATGAGCAGTTCTTC
CSVLRYNEQFF
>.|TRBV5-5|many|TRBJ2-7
TGTGCCAGCAGCTCGGACGGCTACTACGAGCAGTACTTC
CASSSDGYYEQYF
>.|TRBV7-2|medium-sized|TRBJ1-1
TGTGCCAGCAGCCCCCCCTGGGGGGGCCCCTCCGACACTGAAGCTTTCTTT
CASSPPWGGPSDTEAFF
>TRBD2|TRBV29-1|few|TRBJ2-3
TGCAGCGTTGAAAGTTGGTTGGCGGGAGATGCAGATACGCAGTATTTT
CSVESWLAGDADTQYF
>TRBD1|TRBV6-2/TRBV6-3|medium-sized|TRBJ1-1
TGTGCCAGTGGGGACAGCGATGCTTTCTTT
CASGDSDAFF
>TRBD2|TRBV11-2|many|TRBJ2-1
TGTGCCAGCAGCTTAGTGGTCTATGGGACTACCGGTAATGAGCAGTTCTTC
CASSLVVYGTTGNEQFF
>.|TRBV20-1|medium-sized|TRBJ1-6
TGCAGTGCCAACCCACACGGGGGCTCCTATAATTCACCCCTCCACTTT
CSANPHGGSYNSPLHF
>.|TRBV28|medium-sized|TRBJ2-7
TGTGCCAGCACCTCGACAGGTTTTTCCTACGAGCAGTACTTC
CASTSTGFSYEQYF
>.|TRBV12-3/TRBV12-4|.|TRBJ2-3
TGTGCCAGCAGTTTCTCTGCTTCGGGCGCAGATACGCAGTATTTT
CASSFSASGADTQYF
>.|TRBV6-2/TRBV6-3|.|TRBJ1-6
TGTGCCAGCAGTCCCAGAAATTCACCCCTCCACTTT
CASSPRNSPLHF
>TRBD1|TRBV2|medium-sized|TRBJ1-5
TGTGCCAGCAGGGAGGCCGGGACAGGGATTCATCAGCCCCAGCATTTT
CASREAGTGIHQPQHF
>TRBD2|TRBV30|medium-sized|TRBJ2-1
TGTGCCTGGAAGCCCGGACTAGCGCCCTACAATGAGCAGTTCTTC
CAWKPGLAPYNEQFF
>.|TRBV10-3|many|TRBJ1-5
TGTGCCATCAGTGAGTCGGAGGGGGACTATAGCAATCAGCCCCAGCATTTT
CAISESEGDYSNQPQHF
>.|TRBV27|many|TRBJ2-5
TGTGCCAGCAGTTGGGGTCCACAAGAGACCCAGTACTTC
CASSWGPQETQYF
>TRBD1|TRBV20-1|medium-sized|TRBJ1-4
TGCAGTGCTAGACCCCCGGCCGTGGACAGGGACGAAAAACTGTTTTTT
CSARPPAVDRDEKLFF
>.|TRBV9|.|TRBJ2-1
TGTGCCAGCAGCGTAGAATGGGCGGGTTCCTACAATGAGCAGTTCTTC
CASSVEWAGSYNEQFF
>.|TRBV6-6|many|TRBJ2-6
TGTGCCAGCATTAAGGAGGAGACTAGTCATTCTGGGGCCAACGTCCTGACTTTC
CASIKEETSHSGANVLTF
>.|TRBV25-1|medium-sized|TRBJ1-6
TGTGCCAGCAGCGGATATGATAATTCACCCCTCCACTTT
CASSGYDNSPLHF
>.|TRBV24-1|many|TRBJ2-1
TGTGCCACCAGTGATTGGTTGGACACGGACAATGAGCAGTTCTTC
CATSDWLDTDNEQFF
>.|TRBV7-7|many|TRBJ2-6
TGTGCCACCCCCAAGGCCAACGTCCTGACTTTC
CATPKANVLTF
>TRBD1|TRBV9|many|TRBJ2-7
TGTGCCAGCAGCGTAGGACAGGGGGCGTACGAGCAGTACTTC
CASSVGQGAYEQYF
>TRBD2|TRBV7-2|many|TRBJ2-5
TGTGCCAGCAGAGCTGGACTAGCGGGGGCAGGAGAGACCCAGTACTTC
CASRAGLAGAGETQYF
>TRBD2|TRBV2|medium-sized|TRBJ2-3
TGTGCCAGCAGTACCCCTCCAAGCGGGGGTCTCACAGATACGCAGTATTTT
CASSTPPSGGLTDTQYF
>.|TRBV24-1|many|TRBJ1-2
TGTGCCACCAGTGATTCGGCCAGGGACCTTGGCTACACCTTC
CATSDSARDLGYTF
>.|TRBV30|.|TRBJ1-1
TGTGCCTGGAGTAGGACGGCAAATGAAGCTTTCTTT
CAWSRTANEAFF
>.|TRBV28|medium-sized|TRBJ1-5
TGTGCCAGCAGTTTATCGAGGGGTCAGCCCCAGCATTTT
CASSLSRGQPQHF
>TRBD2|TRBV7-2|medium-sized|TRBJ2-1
TGTGCCAGCAGCTCGGCCGGGACTAGGTCTAATGAGCAGTTCTTC
CASSSAGTRSNEQFF
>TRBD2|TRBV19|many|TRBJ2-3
TGTGCCAGTAGTATAGGTAGCGGGAGGATACCGCGGGATACGCAGTATTTT
CASSIGSGRIPRDTQYF
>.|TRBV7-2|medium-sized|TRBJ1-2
TGTGCCAGCAGCTCTTTCTATGGCTACACCTTC
CASSSFYGYTF
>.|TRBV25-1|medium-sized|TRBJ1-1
TGTGCCAGCAGTGCGAACCGGGACACTGAAGCTTTCTTT
CASSANRDTEAFF
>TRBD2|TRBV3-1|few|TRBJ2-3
TGTGCCAGCAGCCAAGTCGCGGGGGGTGCGGGATATACGCAGTATTTT
CASSQVAGGAGYTQYF
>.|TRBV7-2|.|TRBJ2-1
TGTGCCAGCAGCTTAACTCCCTACAATGAGCAGTTCTTC
CASSLTPYNEQFF